This entry lists 28 T cell receptor beta chains sequenced from one sample in a study of blood T cell repertoires in COVID-19 (dated by TCRdb to about 2020). The library was produced with the immunoSEQ multiplex PCR assay. TCRdb re-hosts the immuneACCESS table, in-frame sequences only. Its copies lack some clones; in the studies checked, an unresolved V gene accounts for under half of them, and the cause for the rest is not known. A total of hundreds of thousands of clones appear in this sample, 88% of them only once. The ten most abundant clones make up 10% of the sample. The sample consisted of peripheral blood. The receptors shown here come from a woman in her seventies with COVID-19, enrolled during active disease.

This chain uses TRBV5-1 with TRBJ1-5, with 7 bases lining up with TRBD1. The CDR3 runs 14 residues. J was trimmed by 5 bases and V by 2 bases; bases with no gene match: 4. The V gene's germline CDR1 is SGHRS and CDR2 YFSETQ. The CDR3 bases are TGCGCCAGCAGCTTCTCAGGGGGTGATCAGCCCCAGCATTTT. Translated, it gives CASSFSGGDQPQHF.

The genes are TRBV18 and TRBJ1-5; D remains ambiguous. Germline loops: CDR1 KGHSH, CDR2 LQKENI. V was shortened by 6 bases and J by 8 bases, with 8 bases between the two germline ends. The CDR3 covers 11 residues. CDR3 nucleotide sequence: TGTGCCAGCTCCCCCGGGGAGCCCCAGCATTTT. This sequence encodes CASSPGEPQHF. Filled out from reference TRBV18 and TRBJ1-5, the complete variable domain reads NAGVMQNPRHLVRRRGQEARLRCSPMKGHSHVYWYRQLPEEGLKFMVYLQKENIIDESGMPKERFSAEFPKEGPSILRIQQVVRGDSAAYFCASSPGEPQHFGDGTRLSIL.

The chain joins TRBV24-1 to TRBJ2-1; a possible D gene is TRBD2 (5 bases). The CDR3 covers 14 residues. Germline CDR1 reads KGHDR; CDR2 reads SFDVKD. Deletions cut 0 bases from V and 10 bases from J, with 12 bases between. CDR3 residues: CATSDLGGTREQFF. Here the CDR3 DNA reads TGTGCCACCAGTGATTTGGGAGGTACCAGGGAGCAGTTCTTC.

CDR3 sequence (DNA): TGTGCCAGCAGCACTACGGGGGGCAATCAGCCCCAGCATTTT. It yields the protein CASSTTGGNQPQHF. The rearrangement uses TRBV6-5 and TRBJ1-5; TRBD1 is a possible D gene (5 bases). The length of the CDR3 is 14 residues. In germline, CDR1 is MNHEY, CDR2 SVGAGI. Trimming removed 6 bases from V and 2 bases from J, with 11 bases in between.

This clone was found once. V usage is TRBV7-9 and J usage is TRBJ2-3, with D possibly TRBD2 on 5 matching bases. Looked up from germline, CDR1 is SEHNR and CDR2 is FQNEAQ (reference sequence). This CDR3 comprises 14 residues. V gave up 3 bases and J gave up 0 bases, with 7 bases separating them. CDR3 bases: TGTGCCAGCAGCTTTTCTAGCAGCACAGATACGCAGTATTTT. It codes for CASSFSSSTDTQYF.

This chain connects TRBV19 to TRBJ2-2, with 8 nucleotides matching TRBD1. Germline V lookup: CDR1 LNHDA, CDR2 SQIVND (reference sequence). With 3 bases clipped from V and 3 bases from J, the junction kept 0 bases outside the gene matches. The CDR3 is made up of 14 amino acids. CDR3 residues: CASSMTGDTGELFF. In nucleotides, the CDR3 is TGTGCCAGTAGTATGACAGGGGACACCGGGGAGCTGTTTTTT.

The chain couples TRBV7-3 to TRBJ1-3, with D maybe TRBD1 (5 bases). CDR1 SGHTA and CDR2 FQGTGA come from the germline V gene. Trimming removed 2 bases from V and 0 bases from J, with 5 bases in between. The CDR3 contains 14 residues. The CDR3 nucleotides are TGTGCCAGCAGCTTAGGACACTCTGGAAACACCATATATTTT. Amino acids: CASSLGHSGNTIYF.

In DNA, the CDR3 is TGTGCCAGCAGTTCCATAGCGGTCCAAGAGACCCAGTACTTC. Encoded protein: CASSSIAVQETQYF. The chain uses TRBV27 and TRBJ2-5; TRBD2 is a possible D gene (6 bases). The germline V and J ends were trimmed by 4 bases and 1 base, with 10 bases remaining between them. Germline V CDR1 and CDR2: MNHEY, SMNVEV (reference sequence). This CDR3 is 14 amino acids long.

The chain links TRBV19 to TRBJ2-5; 9 bases match TRBD1. The CDR3 extends over 14 amino acids. V shed 6 bases and J 5 bases; nucleotides not matched to a gene: 7. Germline lookup yields CDR1 LNHDA and CDR2 SQIVND (reference sequence). As DNA, the CDR3 is TGTGCCAGTAGCCGACAGGGGGTGTGGGAGACCCAGTACTTC. Amino acids: CASSRQGVWETQYF.

The J gene is TRBJ1-1, the V gene TRBV10-3; 10 bases are a match to TRBD1. This CDR3 region has 19 residues. Per germline, CDR1 ENHRY and CDR2 SYGVKD. Germline trimming cut 6 bases from V and 0 bases from J; bases unmatched to any gene: 16. CDR3 nucleotides: TGTGCCATCAGCCCGCTTTCCTTACCGACAGGGGGCCTGAACACTGAAGCTTTCTTT. Protein sequence: CAISPLSLPTGGLNTEAFF.

The chain employs TRBV5-6 and TRBJ1-3, with no clear D. The V gene lost 3 bases and the J gene lost 1 base, with 11 bases spanning the gap. This CDR3 comprises 15 residues. Germline V gene data show CDR1 as SGHDT and CDR2 as YYEEEE. The CDR3 nucleotides are TGTGCCAGCAGCTATGGCGTCGGGTCTGGAAACACCATATATTTT. This encodes CASSYGVGSGNTIYF.

The gene calls are TRBV28 and TRBJ2-5; TRBD2 matches 8 bases. The CDR3 is 14 amino acids. V trimming: 5 bases; J trimming: 5 bases; junction bases outside the gene matches: 7. Germline loops: CDR1 MDHEN, CDR2 SYDVKM. For the CDR3, the DNA is TGTGCCAGCAGTCACGGGGGGGGCAGGGAGACCCAGTACTTC. The encoded protein is CASSHGGGRETQYF.

The chain employs TRBV7-2 and TRBJ1-2, with D possibly TRBD1 on 5 matching bases. From germline, CDR1 is SGHTA and CDR2 FQGNSA. CDR3 length: 14 residues. The V end lost 1 base, the J end lost 8 bases, and 14 bases lay between the germline ends. The CDR3 DNA reads as TGTGCCAGCAGCTTAGTGGGAGGGGTAGACGGCTACACCTTC. It is translated as CASSLVGGVDGYTF.

The chain employs TRBV6-5 and TRBJ1-6; D ambiguous. Germline loops: CDR1 MNHEY, CDR2 SVGAGI. V gave up 6 bases and J gave up 3 bases, with 6 bases separating them. This CDR3 contains 13 residues. For the CDR3, the DNA is TGTGCCAGCAGACAGATCTATAATTCACCCCTCCACTTT. The encoded protein is CASRQIYNSPLHF.

The CDR3, as DNA: TGCGCCAGCAGCCAAGACCGGCGGGAGGGCCCTAGCTCCTACAATGAGCAGTTCTTC. This encodes CASSQDRREGPSSYNEQFF. V is TRBV4-3 and J is TRBJ2-1; 9 bases agree with TRBD2. The germline gives CDR1 LGHNA, CDR2 YSLEER. V lost 0 bases to trimming and J lost 0 bases; unmatched junction nucleotides: 9. The CDR3 runs to 19 residues.

The V call is TRBV18, the J call TRBJ2-3, with a tentative D call TRBD2 (6 bases). Germline assignment: CDR1 KGHSH and CDR2 LQKENI. V lost 4 bases and J 4 bases, leaving 12 bases between the germline ends. This CDR3 spans 14 amino acids. This CDR3 is CASSLAVGADTQYF. CDR3 nucleotides: TGTGCCAGCTCACTAGCGGTTGGGGCAGATACGCAGTATTTT.

This clone was seen once. The rearrangement joins TRBV4-3 to TRBJ1-6, with TRBD1 matching 10 bases. The CDR3 loop spans 15 amino acids. The ends lost 2 bases at V and 10 bases at J; junction bases unmatched: 5. CDR1 LGHNA and CDR2 YSLEER come from the germline V gene. CDR3 sequence: CASSQLGQGGSPLHF. As DNA, the CDR3 is TGCGCCAGCAGCCAATTAGGACAGGGGGGATCACCCCTCCACTTT.

This clone was counted only a few times. V and J are TRBV30 and TRBJ2-3; perhaps TRBD1 as D (5 bases). Trimming removed 0 bases from V and 3 bases from J, with 13 bases in between. The CDR3 covers 15 residues. Germline lookup yields CDR1 GTSNPN and CDR2 SVGIG (reference sequence). The CDR3 DNA reads as TGTGCCTGGAGTGTATCCAGGGCTCTTACAGATACGCAGTATTTT. Amino acids: CAWSVSRALTDTQYF.

The chain links TRBV6-5 to TRBJ2-1, with 7 bases aligning to TRBD1. Losses at the gene ends were 8 bases for V and 0 bases for J; bases not matched to a gene: 7. The CDR3 is 15 residues long. CDR1 MNHEY and CDR2 SVGAGI come from the germline V gene. The CDR3 spells CASVDRDSSYNEQFF. CDR3 DNA sequence: TGTGCCAGCGTCGACAGGGATTCCTCCTACAATGAGCAGTTCTTC.

The V and J genes are TRBV7-9 and TRBJ1-3; D not certain. CDR1 is SEHNR and CDR2 is FQNEAQ in the germline V gene (reference sequence). The germline V and J ends were trimmed by 2 bases and 0 bases, with 8 bases remaining between them. The CDR3 covers 15 residues. As DNA, the CDR3 is TGTGCCAGCAGCTTATCAGCGAGCTCTGGAAACACCATATATTTT. Translated: CASSLSASSGNTIYF. The whole variable domain, remainder taken from reference TRBV7-9 and TRBJ1-3, is DTGVSQNPRHKITKRGQNVTFRCDPISEHNRLYWYRQTLGQGPEFLTYFQNEAQLEKSRLLSDRFSAERPKGSFSTLEIQRTEQGDSAMYLCASSLSASSGNTIYFGEGSWLTVV.

This clone was seen once. This chain links TRBV7-6 with TRBJ2-3, with 13 bases that match TRBD2. The CDR3 sequence is 16 residues long. Germline CDR1 is SGHVS and CDR2 is FNYEAQ. V dropped 3 bases and J dropped 3; count of bases not matched to a gene: 3. For the CDR3, the DNA is TGTGCCAGCAGCTTCGGACTAGCGGGAGATACAGATACGCAGTATTTT. Protein product: CASSFGLAGDTDTQYF.

CDR3 sequence (DNA): TGTGCCAGCAGTTTAGTCCGGAACACTGAAGCTTTCTTT. It translates to CASSLVRNTEAFF. The rearrangement links TRBV12-3 or TRBV12-4 to TRBJ1-1; no definite D call. V lost 1 base to trimming and J lost 1 base, with 4 bases between them. This CDR3 comprises 13 residues.

This chain connects TRBV5-6 to TRBJ2-2; D is unclear. The length of the CDR3 is 12 residues. The V end was cut by 3 bases, the J end by 8 bases, with 8 bases between. In germline, CDR1 is SGHDT, CDR2 YYEEEE. The CDR3 DNA sequence: TGTGCCAGCAGCTCTTTTGAGGGGGAGCTGTTTTTT. Amino acid sequence: CASSSFEGELFF.

The V call is TRBV12-5, the J call TRBJ2-1, with D unclear. Trimming removed 2 bases from V and 10 bases from J, with 9 bases in between. This CDR3 is 12 amino acids long. Germline V lookup: CDR1 LGHNT, CDR2 FRNRAP. This chain's CDR3 is CASGLNSREQFF. The CDR3 DNA reads TGTGCTAGTGGTTTGAACAGCAGAGAGCAGTTCTTC.

CDR3 DNA: TGTGCCAGCAGCTTAGGGGGCGAGGCAGCTTTCTTT. This translates into CASSLGGEAAFF. V gene TRBV11-3 combines with J gene TRBJ1-1, with D tentatively TRBD1 (5 bases). With 1 base removed from V and 10 bases from J, the gap between germline ends came to 10 bases. The V gene's germline CDR1 is SGHNT and CDR2 YENEEA. The CDR3 length is 12 residues.

The CDR3 spells CASSEVGQGSYEQYF. CDR3 coding DNA: TGTGCCAGCAGTGAAGTTGGACAGGGCTCCTACGAGCAGTACTTC. The J gene is TRBJ2-7, the V gene TRBV6-1; 8 bases line up with TRBD1. V lost 1 base, J lost 0 bases, and 2 bases stayed unmatched. Looked up from germline, CDR1 is MNHNS and CDR2 is SASEGT. This CDR3 has 15 residues.

The chain links TRBV10-3 to TRBJ1-4, with 10 bases identical to TRBD1. CDR1 and CDR2 (germline): ENHRY, SYGVKD. This CDR3 region has 14 residues. Trimming removed 4 bases from V and 6 bases from J; junction bases left unmatched: 2. CDR3 sequence (DNA): TGTGCCATCAGTGGGGACAGGGGAGATGAAAAACTGTTTTTT. It specifies CAISGDRGDEKLFF.

The rearrangement uses TRBV28 and TRBJ2-1; 11 bases match TRBD2. CDR3 size: 17 residues. Germline CDR1 and CDR2: MDHEN and SYDVKM. Trimming removed 5 bases from V and 2 bases from J; junction bases left unmatched: 8. CDR3 nucleotide sequence: TGTGCCAGCAGTGGCTACCATAGCGGGAGGGCCTACAATGAGCAGTTCTTC. It is translated as CASSGYHSGRAYNEQFF.